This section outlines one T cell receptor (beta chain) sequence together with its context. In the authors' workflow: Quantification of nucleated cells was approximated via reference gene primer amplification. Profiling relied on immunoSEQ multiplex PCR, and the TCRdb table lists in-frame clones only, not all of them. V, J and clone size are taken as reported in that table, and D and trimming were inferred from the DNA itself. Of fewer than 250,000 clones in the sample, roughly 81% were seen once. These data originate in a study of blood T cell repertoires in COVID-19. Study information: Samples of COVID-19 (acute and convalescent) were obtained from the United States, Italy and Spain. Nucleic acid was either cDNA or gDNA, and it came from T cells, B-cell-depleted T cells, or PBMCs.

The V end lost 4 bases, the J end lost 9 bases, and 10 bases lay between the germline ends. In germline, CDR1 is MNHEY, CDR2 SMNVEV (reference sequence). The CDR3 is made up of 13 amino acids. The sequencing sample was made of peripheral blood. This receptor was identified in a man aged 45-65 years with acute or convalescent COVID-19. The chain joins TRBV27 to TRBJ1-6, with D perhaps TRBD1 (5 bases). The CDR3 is CASSSGSGSPLHF. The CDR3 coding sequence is TGTGCCAGCAGTTCAGGGTCGGGTTCACCCCTCCACTTT.